This T cell receptor (beta chain) was sequenced in a study of T cell responses to AZD1222 COVID-19 vaccine. General study points: Regions 160-218 and 743-854 dominated among vaccine-associated CD4 TCRs spanning spike. Spike-specific TCRs gained breadth and depth after people received two AZD1222 doses. White British ancestry dominated among donors, who included more females, and clonal diversity was possibly underestimated.

Germline lookup yields CDR1 SEHNR and CDR2 FQNEAQ (reference sequence). Deletions cut 5 bases from V and 0 bases from J, with 12 bases between. This CDR3 has 15 residues. Profiled with immunoSEQ multiplex PCR; TCRdb holds only in-frame clones, not every one. The sample shows approximately 130,000 clones, 70% to 85% of them seen only once. Second doses at about 4 or about 12 weeks were pooled. Remarks on this clone: Its antigen is unidentified. Other DNA sequences within the sample encode an identical CDR3.

Specimen: peripheral blood, collected 28 days after the second AZD1222 dose. The TCR comes from an adult who received the AZD1222 COVID-19 vaccine. The chain links TRBV7-9 to TRBJ2-3, with a possible D match to TRBD2 (6 bases). CDR3 nucleotides: TGTGCCAGCAGCCCTCCGGGGGTTAGCACAGATACGCAGTATTTT. Translation: CASSPPGVSTDTQYF.